This T cell receptor (beta chain) was found in a study of cytomegalovirus exposure and HLA in healthy donors. This clone was seen more than once but under ten times. One junction end disagrees with the germline gene, perhaps due to a read error. The germline CDR1 and CDR2 sequences are SEHNR and FQNEAQ (reference sequence). There are 12 residues in the CDR3. In the PCR, 60 Vbeta and 13 Jbeta primers were used. Only in-frame clones appear in the TCRdb table, and some are missing; sequencing was by immunoSEQ multiplex PCR. Of 95,000 to 110,000 clones in the sample, 82% are singletons; the top ten hold approximately 2.5%.

This chain links TRBV7-9 with TRBJ1-2, with unresolved D. The sequenced sample consisted of PBMCs. This receptor was obtained from a man aged 25-45 years in good health and CMV-seropositive. The CDR3 here is CSSSLVLEGYTF. DNA of the CDR3: TGTTCCAGCAGCTTAGTACTGGAGGGCTACACCTTC.